The T cell receptor beta chain under discussion was sequenced for a study of breast tumors, draining lymph nodes, adjacent tissues. Notes on this clonotype: Its antigen is not known.

Germline V gives CDR1 MNHEY, CDR2 SVGAGI. Unmatched junction bases numbered 5, after V lost 1 base and J lost 8 bases. The CDR3 loop spans 15 amino acids. The lymph nodes were axillary draining lymph nodes from breast cancer patients. In TCRdb, the multiplex PCR reads were re-called with MiXCR into one record per CDR3 protein. Among about 220,000 distinct CDR3 sequences listed, less than 35% were seen once. Study results and caveats: Tumors had less TCR diversity than lymph nodes, more than nontumor tissue. The data were judged consistent with most tumor T cells coming from lymph node and expanding in tumor.

The sequence derives from a female donor with breast cancer. Some clones in this sample may be carry-over from other donors' samples. The sequenced sample consisted of axillary lymph node tissue. This rearrangement joins TRBV6-5 to TRBJ1-6, with 7 bases lining up with TRBD1. The CDR3 nucleotides are TGTGCCAGCAGTTACTTCGGGACAGTGTATTCACCCCTCCACTTT. Translated: CASSYFGTVYSPLHF.